Here is one T cell receptor (beta chain) with its context. The use of a sample-barcoded 5' primer and a J-beta primer mix characterized a second PCR of about 7 to 12 cycles. Each cDNA molecule, via a template-switch adaptor with 12 random nucleotides, was tagged. TCRdb reprocessed the 5' RACE reads via MiXCR and lists one record per CDR3 protein. The data contain approximately 760,000 distinct CDR3 sequences, 25% of them seen just once; the ten biggest clones take up under 9.5%. This specimen comes from a study of blood T cells in healthy people across ages. CDR1 and CDR2 from the germline V gene are SQVTM and ANQGSEA. This CDR3 region has 11 residues. These data were likewise used in another study, on T cells of mothers and their children. That study reports: Each mother yielded more than 9 million TCR beta CDR3 reads. Each child yielded roughly 2.9 million reads.

The receptor was isolated from a boy younger than 18 in good health. Sequences were obtained from blood. The J gene is TRBJ2-5, the V gene TRBV29-1; D is unclear. The J call may be incorrect, as the DNA end agrees better with TRBJ2-1. CDR3 amino acids: CSVLAYNEQFF. DNA for the CDR3: TGCAGCGTGCTAGCCTACAATGAGCAGTTCTTC.